A selection of T cell receptor beta chains follows, all from one sample in a study of T cell responses to AZD1222 COVID-19 vaccine. TCRdb's copy holds only in-frame clones and misses some; the assay was immunoSEQ multiplex PCR. This sample has some 140,000 clones, with 75% to 95% found just once. The sample was peripheral blood, taken on day 0 of AZD1222 vaccination. These receptor sequences come from an adult in good health. Both conserved end residues are part of each CDR3. Clone sizes are given selectively: once, few, many, or a class where the clone is expanded.

TRBJ2-3,TRBV7-9,once,CASSLAPEDYTDTQYF
TRBJ2-3,TRBV4-1,NA,CASSQGRGLNTDTQYF
TRBJ2-1,TRBV5-1,NA,CASSLTGPYNEQFF
TRBJ1-6,TRBV10-2,NA,CASSESTGGRNSPLHF
TRBJ1-2,TRBV28,NA,CASSLARIYGYTF
TRBJ2-7,TRBV29-1,NA,CSVEGDRGRTRGEQYF
TRBJ1-5,TRBV6-1,NA,CASSDRVNFQPQHF
TRBJ1-1,TRBV3-1/TRBV3-2,NA,CASSPRDGLEAFF
TRBJ2-1,TRBV7-2,NA,CASSSGVYNEQFF
TRBJ1-2,TRBV24-1,NA,CATTRRRLCGYTF